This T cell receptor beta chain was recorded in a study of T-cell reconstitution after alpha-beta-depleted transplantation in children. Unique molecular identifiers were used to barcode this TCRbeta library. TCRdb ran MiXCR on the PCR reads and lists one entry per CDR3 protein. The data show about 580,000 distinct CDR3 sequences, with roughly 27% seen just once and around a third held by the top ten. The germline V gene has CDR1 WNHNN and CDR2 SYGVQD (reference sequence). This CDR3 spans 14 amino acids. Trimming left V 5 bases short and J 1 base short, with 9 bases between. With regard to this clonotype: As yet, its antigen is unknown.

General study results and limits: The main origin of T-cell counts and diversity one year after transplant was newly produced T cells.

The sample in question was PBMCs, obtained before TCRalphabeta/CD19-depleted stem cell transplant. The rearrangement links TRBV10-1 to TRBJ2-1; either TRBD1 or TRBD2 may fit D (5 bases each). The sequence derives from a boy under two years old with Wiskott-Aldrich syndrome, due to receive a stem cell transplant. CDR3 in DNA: TGCGCCAGCAGTAGGGACGGTTCCTACAATGAGCAGTTCTTC. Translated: CASSRDGSYNEQFF.